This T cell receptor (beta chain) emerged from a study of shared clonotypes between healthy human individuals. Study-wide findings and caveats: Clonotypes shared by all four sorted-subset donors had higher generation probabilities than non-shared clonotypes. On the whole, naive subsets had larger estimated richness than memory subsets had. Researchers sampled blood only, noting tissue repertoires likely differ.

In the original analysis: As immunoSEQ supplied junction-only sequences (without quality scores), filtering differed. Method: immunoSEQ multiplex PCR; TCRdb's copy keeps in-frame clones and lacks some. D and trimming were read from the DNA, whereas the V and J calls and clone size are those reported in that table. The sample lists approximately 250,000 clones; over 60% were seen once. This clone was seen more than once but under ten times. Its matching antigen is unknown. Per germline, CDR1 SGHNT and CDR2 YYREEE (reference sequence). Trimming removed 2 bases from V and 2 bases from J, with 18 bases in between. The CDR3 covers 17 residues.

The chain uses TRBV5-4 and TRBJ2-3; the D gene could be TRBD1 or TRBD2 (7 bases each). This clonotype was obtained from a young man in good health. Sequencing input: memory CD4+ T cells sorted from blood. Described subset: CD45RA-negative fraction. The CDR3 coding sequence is TGTGCCAGCAGCTTTCCCGCAAGCGGGACAGCCACAGATACGCAGTATTTT. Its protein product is CASSFPASGTATDTQYF.